This T cell receptor (beta chain) was observed in a study of shared clonotypes between healthy human individuals. Overall study results and limits: Estimated richness values were generally larger in naive subsets than in memory subsets. It was only blood that was sampled, and tissue repertoires likely differ.

Only in-frame clones appear in the TCRdb table, and some are missing; sequencing was by immunoSEQ multiplex PCR. The sample gives 2 million or so clones, 85% to 95% of which show up once; 0.1% to 0.15% is in the top ten. The germline V gene encodes CDR1 SGHRS and CDR2 YFSETQ. The CDR3 consists of 14 residues. Germline trimming cut 3 bases from V and 2 bases from J; bases unmatched to any gene: 3. A word on this clone: Its antigen is unknown. Different DNA sequences within this sample yield the same CDR3.

The sequence was obtained from a man between 18 and 29 years old in good health. The chain joins TRBV5-1 to TRBJ1-2, with 8 bases that match TRBD1. The material sequenced was naive CD4+ T cells sorted from blood. This sample's subset: CD45RA+ positively selected. CDR3 nucleotides: TGCGCCAGCAGCTCGGGACAGGCGAACTATGGCTACACCTTC. This codes for CASSSGQANYGYTF. Full variable domain (missing parts from reference TRBV5-1 and TRBJ1-2): KAGVTQTPRYLIKTRGQQVTLSCSPISGHRSVSWYQQTPGQGLQFLFEYFSETQRNKGNFPGRFSGRQFSNSRSEMNVSTLELGDSALYLCASSSGQANYGYTFGSGTRLTVV.